The 14 T cell receptor beta chains below were found in one sample sequenced in a study of T cells in narcolepsy. Measured with immunoSEQ multiplex PCR; TCRdb has only the in-frame clones, and not every one. The data contain some 34,000 clones, about nine tenths of them singletons. Sequenced input: CD45RA- memory CD4+ T cells from PBMCs. These receptors all stem from a human donor with narcolepsy.

V is TRBV7-3 and J is TRBJ2-2, with D perhaps matching TRBD2 (5 bases). This CDR3 is 14 amino acids long. Trimming removed 6 bases from V and 2 bases from J, with 10 bases in between. Germline loops: CDR1 SGHTA, CDR2 FQGTGA. The CDR3 nucleotides read TGTGCCAGCAGACCCGACTACAACACCGGGGAGCTGTTTTTT. This codes for CASRPDYNTGELFF.

The chain employs TRBV28 and TRBJ2-3; D unclear. Germline CDR1 and CDR2: MDHEN and SYDVKM. CDR3 length equals 11 residues. The ends were cut back, 6 bases at V and 5 bases at J, with 6 bases in the middle. CDR3 loop: CASRELDTQYF. The CDR3 DNA follows: TGTGCCAGCAGGGAGCTAGATACGCAGTATTTT. The full variable domain, with the rest looked up from reference TRBV28 and TRBJ2-3, is DVKVTQSSRYLVKRTGEKVFLECVQDMDHENMFWYRQDPGLGLRLIYFSYDVKMKEKGDIPEGYSVSREKKERFSLILESASTNQTSMYLCASRELDTQYFGPGTRLTVL.

The gene calls are TRBV5-5 and TRBJ2-1, with D perhaps TRBD2 (5 bases). There are 15 residues in the CDR3. The germline V gene has CDR1 SGHKS and CDR2 YYEKEE (reference sequence). Between the trimmed V and J ends, which lost 0 bases and 4 bases, there was a span of 11 bases. CDR3 amino acids: CASSLVVARYNEQFF. Here the CDR3 DNA reads TGTGCCAGCAGCTTGGTTGTAGCGCGATACAATGAGCAGTTCTTC.

The chain couples TRBV25-1 to TRBJ1-2, with 10 bases that match TRBD1. The CDR3 covers 16 residues. V shed 5 bases and J 7 bases; nucleotides not matched to a gene: 13. Germline V gene data show CDR1 as MGHDK and CDR2 as SYGVNS. CDR3 residues: CASSYTGTGAAFGYTF. The CDR3 DNA reads as TGTGCCAGCAGTTACACCGGGACAGGGGCAGCATTTGGCTACACCTTC.

The rearrangement uses TRBV7-6 and TRBJ2-7; D possibly corresponds to TRBD1 (6 bases). The V and J ends lost 5 bases and 5 bases respectively, with 16 bases between them. Germline V gives CDR1 SGHVS, CDR2 FNYEAQ. This CDR3 is built from 14 residues. In DNA, the CDR3 is TGTGCCAGCAGCGCGACGAGGGGGACCCACGAGCAGTACTTC. Translated, it gives CASSATRGTHEQYF. Filled out from reference TRBV7-6 and TRBJ2-7, the complete variable domain reads GAGVSQSPRYKVTKRGQDVALRCDPISGHVSLYWYRQALGQGPEFLTYFNYEAQQDKSGLPNDRFSAERPEGSISTLTIQRTEQRDSAMYRCASSATRGTHEQYFGPGTRLTVT.

As regards this clone: The sample contains more than one DNA sequence encoding this CDR3. This chain links TRBV6-5 with TRBJ1-2, with D possibly being TRBD1 (6 bases). Trimming cost V 0 bases and J 4 bases, with 6 bases left between them. The germline CDR1 and CDR2 sequences are MNHEY and SVGAGI. The CDR3 extends over 13 amino acids. This chain's CDR3 is CASSYSGAYGYTF. The DNA for the CDR3 is TGTGCCAGCAGTTACTCGGGGGCCTATGGCTACACCTTC.

The CDR3 sequence is CASSQLRTAGSGNTIYF. CDR3 nucleotide sequence: TGCGCCAGCAGCCAACTCAGGACAGCCGGCTCTGGAAACACCATATATTTT. The chain couples TRBV4-1 to TRBJ1-3; D may be TRBD1 (6 bases). Trimming took off 2 bases at V and 0 bases at J, with 14 bases between the two ends. This CDR3 has 17 residues. CDR1 MGHRA and CDR2 YSYEKL come from the germline V gene.

In DNA form, the CDR3 reads TGTGCCAGCAGCTTAGGTCCTGATTACGAGCAGTACTTC. Its translation is CASSLGPDYEQYF. The chain links TRBV11-3 to TRBJ2-7; D remains unclear. CDR3 size: 13 residues. Germline V gene sequence: CDR1 SGHNT, CDR2 YENEEA. V was shortened by 1 base and J by 4 bases, with 8 bases between the two germline ends.

The rearrangement links TRBV7-9 to TRBJ2-7, with 7 nucleotides matching TRBD2. The CDR3 covers 14 residues. The germline V gene has CDR1 SEHNR and CDR2 FQNEAQ (reference sequence). V shed 4 bases and J 2 bases; nucleotides not matched to a gene: 5. CDR3 sequence (DNA): TGTGCCAGCAGCTCTTCGCGGGAGACCTACGAGCAGTACTTC. Translating gives CASSSSRETYEQYF.

The CDR3 loop reads CASRRGGTEENYEQYF. The CDR3 coding sequence is TGCGCCAGCAGGCGGGGAGGGACAGAGGAAAATTACGAGCAGTACTTC. The chain uses TRBV5-1 and TRBJ2-7; D may be TRBD1 or TRBD2 (7 bases each). This CDR3 spans 16 amino acids. Germline CDR1 SGHRS, CDR2 YFSETQ. Between the trimmed V and J ends, which lost 5 bases and 4 bases, there was a span of 22 bases.

V and J are TRBV5-4 and TRBJ1-2, with a possible D match to TRBD1 (5 bases). From germline, CDR1 is SGHNT and CDR2 YYREEE (reference sequence). There are 14 residues in the CDR3. V was pared by 0 bases and J by 4 bases, with 10 bases between. CDR3 nucleotides: TGTGCCAGCAGCTTGGTTGCAGGGACCTATGGCTACACCTTC. This codes for CASSLVAGTYGYTF. Variable domain in full (rest from reference TRBV5-4 and TRBJ1-2): ETGVTQSPTHLIKTRGQQVTLRCSSQSGHNTVSWYQQALGQGPQFIFQYYREEENGRGNFPPRFSGLQFPNYSSELNVNALELDDSALYLCASSLVAGTYGYTFGSGTRLTVV.

This chain connects TRBV5-4 to TRBJ2-5, with D perhaps TRBD1 (5 bases). The germline V and J ends were trimmed by 6 bases and 1 base, with 16 bases remaining between them. CDR3 length equals 15 residues. Germline loops: CDR1 SGHNT, CDR2 YYREEE (reference sequence). CDR3 DNA sequence: TGTGCCAGCACCCACTCCGGAAGGGGCCAAGAGACCCAGTACTTC. Encoded protein: CASTHSGRGQETQYF.

This clone was seen a few times. V usage is TRBV10-1 and J usage is TRBJ2-2, with D perhaps matching TRBD1 or TRBD2 (5 bases each). Germline V gene data show CDR1 as WNHNN and CDR2 as SYGVQD (reference sequence). Between the trimmed V and J ends, which lost 7 bases and 6 bases, there was a span of 12 bases. The CDR3 totals 13 residues. CDR3 loop: CASTHEGPGELFF. DNA of the CDR3: TGCGCCAGCACTCACGAGGGACCCGGGGAGCTGTTTTTT.

This clone has a single count. The chain is built from TRBV28 and TRBJ1-5, with 7 bases lining up with TRBD1. This CDR3 has 14 residues. Germline V gene sequence: CDR1 MDHEN, CDR2 SYDVKM. J was trimmed by 7 bases and V by 5 bases; bases with no gene match: 8. The CDR3 bases are TGTGCCAGCAGTCTAAGACAGGGTGCACAGCCCCAGCATTTT. Protein product: CASSLRQGAQPQHF.